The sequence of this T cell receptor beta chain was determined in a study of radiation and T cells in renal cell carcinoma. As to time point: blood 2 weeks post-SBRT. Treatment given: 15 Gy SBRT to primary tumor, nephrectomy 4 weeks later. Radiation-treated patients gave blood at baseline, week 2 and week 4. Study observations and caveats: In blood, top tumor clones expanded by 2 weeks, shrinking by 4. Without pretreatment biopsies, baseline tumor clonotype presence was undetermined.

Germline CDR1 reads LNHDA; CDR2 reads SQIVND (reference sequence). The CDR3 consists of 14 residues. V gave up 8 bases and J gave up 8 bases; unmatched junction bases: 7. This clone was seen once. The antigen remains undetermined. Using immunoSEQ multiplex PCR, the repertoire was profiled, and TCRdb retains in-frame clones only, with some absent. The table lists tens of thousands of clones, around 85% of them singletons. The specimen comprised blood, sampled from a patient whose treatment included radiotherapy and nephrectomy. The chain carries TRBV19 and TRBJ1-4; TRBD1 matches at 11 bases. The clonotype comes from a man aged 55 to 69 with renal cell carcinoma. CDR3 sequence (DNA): TGTGCCAGTTACGGGACAGGGGGATCGGAAAAACTGTTTTTT. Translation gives CASYGTGGSEKLFF.